Sequencing of this T cell receptor (beta chain) was carried out in a study of shared clonotypes between healthy human individuals. Repertoires were generated with immunoSEQ multiplex PCR, while TCRdb's copy carries only in-frame clones and drops some. The sample records under 600,000 clones, about 98% being singletons. The CDR3 loop spans 16 amino acids. With 7 bases removed from V and 5 bases from J, the gap between germline ends came to 21 bases. Germline-derived CDR1 and CDR2 are MDHEN and SYDVKM. This clone was observed once. CD45RO-negative cells were positively selected for CCR7, leaving out terminally differentiated effector memory CD45RA+ cells.

The chain uses TRBV28 and TRBJ2-1; TRBD2 might be the D (7 bases). Sequenced sample: naive CD8+ T cells sorted from blood. The sequence derives from a man aged 25-45 years in good health. The chain's CDR3 is CASTLGGAGTNNEQFF. In DNA form, the CDR3 reads TGTGCCAGCACCCTAGGGGGGGCCGGAACCAACAATGAGCAGTTCTTC.